A selection of T cell receptor beta chains follows, all from one sample in a study of control samples from healthy donors and cancer patients. The repertoire was sequenced with immunoSEQ multiplex PCR; TCRdb's copy has only in-frame clones and lacks some. The sample consists of some 120,000 clones, roughly 93% of them appearing once. Source material: blood. These receptors were collected from a man in his thirties or forties in good health. The CDR3 runs from the conserved cysteine through the conserved F or W. D genes are given only for firm matches. Expanded clones are given a class, and other clones once, few, many or no size at all.

>-|TRBV7-9|TRBJ2-3|-
CASSQTRGTQYF
TGTGCCAGCAGTCAAACCAGGGGTACGCAGTATTTT
>few|TRBV2|TRBJ2-3|TRBD2
CASSTGTRRDTDTQYF
TGTGCCAGCAGTACTGGGACTAGGAGGGACACAGATACGCAGTATTTT
>-|TRBV5-5|TRBJ1-2|TRBD1
CASSLGDRGNRDYGYTF
TGTGCCAGCAGCTTGGGGGACAGGGGAAATCGCGACTATGGCTACACCTTC
>-|TRBV6-1|TRBJ2-7|-
CASSEASGSPYEQYF
TGTGCCAGCAGTGAAGCTAGCGGTTCCCCCTACGAGCAGTACTTC
>-|TRBV7-9|TRBJ2-1|TRBD1
CASSLVGTGDNEQFF
TGTGCCAGCAGCTTAGTTGGGACAGGGGACAATGAGCAGTTCTTC
>-|TRBV5-1|TRBJ2-3|TRBD2
CASSRGTSGVTSTDTQYF
TGCGCCAGCAGCCGGGGGACTAGCGGGGTGACTAGCACAGATACGCAGTATTTT
>-|TRBV5-1|TRBJ2-3|TRBD2
CASSFPTSGGSMADTQYF
TGCGCCAGCAGCTTCCCGACTAGCGGGGGTTCGATGGCAGATACGCAGTATTTT
>-|TRBV28|TRBJ1-2|-
CASSFYRDGYTF
TGTGCCAGCAGTTTTTACAGAGATGGCTACACCTTC
>-|TRBV7-8|TRBJ1-2|-
CASSRAQRYGYTF
TGTGCCAGCAGCCGGGCCCAGAGGTATGGCTACACCTTC
>-|TRBV2|TRBJ1-6|TRBD1
CASSEMGQGMNSPLHF
TGTGCCAGCAGTGAAATGGGACAGGGGATGAATTCACCCCTCCACTTT
>once|TRBV7-9|TRBJ2-2|TRBD1
CASSFYRDRGYTGELFF
TGTGCCAGCAGCTTTTACCGGGACAGGGGATACACCGGGGAGCTGTTTTTT
>-|TRBV24-1|TRBJ1-1|TRBD1
CATSDRTGPVTEAFF
TGTGCCACCAGTGACCGGACAGGCCCAGTCACTGAAGCTTTCTTT
>-|TRBV19|TRBJ1-5|-
CASSIWPGYGNQPQHF
TGTGCCAGTAGTATCTGGCCAGGGTACGGCAATCAGCCCCAGCATTTT
>-|TRBV7-8|TRBJ1-5|-
CASSLPLGPSGDQPQHF
TGTGCCAGCAGTCTCCCTTTGGGACCTTCCGGCGATCAGCCCCAGCATTTT
>-|TRBV11-3|TRBJ1-6|-
CASSQGGKNSPLHF
TGTGCCAGCAGCCAAGGGGGAAAAAATTCACCCCTCCACTTT
>-|TRBV7-9|TRBJ1-2|-
CASSLSLGTNYGYTF
TGTGCCAGCAGCTTAAGTCTCGGTACTAACTATGGCTACACCTTC
>few|TRBV29-1|TRBJ1-2|TRBD1
CSENRRQGAYYGYTF
TGCAGCGAAAATCGGCGGCAGGGGGCTTACTATGGCTACACCTTC
>-|TRBV21-1|TRBJ2-5|-
CASTGPRKETQYF
TGTGCCAGCACCGGACCCCGAAAAGAGACCCAGTACTTC
>-|TRBV6-4|TRBJ2-2|-
CASSSDTLETGELFF
TGTGCCAGCAGTTCGGACACCCTCGAAACCGGGGAGCTGTTTTTT
>-|TRBV6-5|TRBJ1-2|TRBD1
CASDPTGGLVYGYTF
TGTGCCAGCGATCCCACAGGGGGCCTCGTCTATGGCTACACCTTC
>-|TRBV11-2|TRBJ2-7|-
CASSSSGTNYEQYF
TGTGCCAGCAGCTCGTCCGGGACGAACTACGAGCAGTACTTC
>-|TRBV28|TRBJ2-5|-
CASSSLTGYGETQYF
TGTGCCAGCAGTTCCCTCACAGGGTATGGCGAGACCCAGTACTTC
>once|TRBV6-1|TRBJ2-4|-
CASSEPGWAKNIQYF
TGTGCCAGCAGTGAACCTGGGTGGGCCAAAAACATTCAGTACTTC
>few|TRBV6-1|TRBJ2-2|TRBD2
CASSEASGGAGELFF
TGTGCCAGCAGTGAAGCTAGCGGGGGGGCCGGGGAGCTGTTTTTT
>-|TRBV10-2|TRBJ2-5|TRBD2
CASTTSGGETQYF
TGCGCCAGCACTACCTCGGGGGGGGAGACCCAGTACTTC
>-|TRBV19|TRBJ1-3|-
CASTIGSYHGNTIYF
TGTGCCAGTACCATAGGTTCATATCATGGAAACACCATATATTTT
>-|TRBV30|TRBJ2-3|TRBD1
CAWAGQGLGRAQYF
TGTGCCTGGGCCGGACAGGGGCTGGGACGGGCGCAGTATTTT
>-|TRBV5-4|TRBJ2-3|-
CASSLPGTDTQYF
TGTGCCAGCAGCTTGCCAGGCACAGATACGCAGTATTTT
>-|TRBV7-2|TRBJ2-1|-
CASSRPLSGTQHYNEQFF
TGTGCCAGCAGCCGGCCCTTATCCGGGACTCAACACTACAATGAGCAGTTCTTC
>-|TRBV24-1|TRBJ1-2|-
CATSASNWGYGYTF
TGTGCCACCAGTGCTTCTAATTGGGGCTATGGCTACACCTTC
>-|TRBV11-2|TRBJ2-3|TRBD2
CASSPPGGTGSTDTQYF
TGTGCCAGCAGCCCCCCCGGGGGGACGGGCAGCACAGATACGCAGTATTTT
>-|TRBV11-2|TRBJ2-5|TRBD2
CASSSAGGGETQYF
TGTGCCAGCAGCTCCGCGGGGGGCGGCGAGACCCAGTACTTC
>-|TRBV27|TRBJ2-1|-
CASTDSWTWNEQFF
TGTGCCAGCACCGACAGCTGGACGTGGAATGAGCAGTTCTTC
>-|TRBV14|TRBJ2-1|-
CASSQVRGFGEQFF
TGTGCCAGCAGCCAAGTTCGAGGTTTCGGTGAGCAGTTCTTC
>-|TRBV28|TRBJ2-7|TRBD1
CASKGTGRYEQYF
TGTGCCAGCAAGGGGACAGGGAGATACGAGCAGTACTTC
>-|TRBV3-1/TRBV3-2|TRBJ2-7|-
CASSRPGAGRIYEQYF
TGTGCCAGCAGCCGTCCCGGGGCGGGGCGAATCTACGAGCAGTACTTC
>-|TRBV28|TRBJ1-2|-
CASTGGPRNYGYTF
TGTGCCAGCACCGGGGGCCCTCGCAACTATGGCTACACCTTC
>-|TRBV28|TRBJ1-2|-
CASTSGWQLTNYGYTF
TGTGCCAGCACCTCGGGCTGGCAGCTAACTAACTATGGCTACACCTTC
>-|TRBV6-5|TRBJ2-3|-
CAGKGDPASSQYF
TGTGCCGGCAAGGGGGACCCAGCTAGTTCGCAGTATTTT
>once|TRBV2|TRBJ1-5|TRBD1
CASSRDRVSNQPQHF
TGTGCCAGCTCCCGGGACAGGGTCAGCAATCAGCCCCAGCATTTT
>once|TRBV6-5|TRBJ2-2|-
CLLTAGGTGELFF
TGCCTCCTGACCGCCGGGGGCACCGGGGAGCTGTTTTTT
>-|TRBV15|TRBJ1-2|-
CATSREDRYSDYGYTF
TGTGCCACCAGCAGGGAAGACAGGTATAGTGACTATGGCTACACCTTC
>-|TRBV30|TRBJ2-6|-
CAWRTRGGIGANVLTF
TGTGCCTGGAGAACGAGGGGGGGGATTGGGGCCAACGTCCTGACTTTC
>-|TRBV5-1|TRBJ2-7|TRBD2
CASSLDPSGAYYEQYF
TGCGCCAGCAGCTTGGACCCTAGCGGGGCCTACTACGAGCAGTACTTC
>-|TRBV27|TRBJ1-2|-
CASHEGGGFGYTF
TGTGCCAGCCACGAAGGTGGAGGGTTCGGCTACACCTTC
>-|TRBV28|TRBJ2-5|-
CASSLAVETQYF
TGTGCCAGCAGTTTGGCCGTAGAGACCCAGTACTTC
>once|TRBV30|TRBJ1-5|-
CAWSVGDRRNQPQHF
TGTGCCTGGAGTGTAGGCGACAGACGAAATCAGCCCCAGCATTTT
>-|TRBV7-9|TRBJ2-3|-
CASSLDSDKAPEHTDTQYF
TGTGCCAGCAGCTTAGATTCGGACAAGGCTCCGGAGCACACAGATACGCAGTATTTT
>-|TRBV7-9|TRBJ2-1|-
CASSLAEEQFF
TGTGCCAGCAGCTTAGCCGAGGAGCAGTTCTTC